The 20 T cell receptor beta chains reported below all come from one sample, sequenced in a study of beta chain features in type 1 diabetes. Expressed TCRB transcripts were sequenced because the isolated RNA had all been reverse transcribed beforehand. The method was immunoSEQ multiplex PCR; TCRdb's version includes in-frame clones alone and lacks a portion of them. The sample includes 70,000 to 95,000 clones, 30% to 40% of them seen just once. Input material: stem cell memory CD4+ T cells from blood. These receptors were obtained from a woman under 30 in good health.

CDR3 region: CASSRSSSYNEQFF. CDR3 nucleotide sequence: TGTGCCAGCTCACGGAGTAGCTCCTACAATGAGCAGTTCTTC. V gene TRBV18 combines with J gene TRBJ2-1; D remains ambiguous. The CDR3 totals 14 residues. Trimming shortened V by 4 bases and J by 0 bases, and 7 bases separated the two germline ends. Germline lookup yields CDR1 KGHSH and CDR2 LQKENI.

The V and J genes are TRBV10-3 and TRBJ2-1, with D possibly being TRBD2 (6 bases). CDR1 ENHRY and CDR2 SYGVKD come from the germline V gene. The CDR3 has 14 residues. The V end was cut by 1 base, the J end by 5 bases, with 9 bases between. CDR3: CAISEFGEDNEQFF. Written as DNA, the CDR3 is TGTGCCATCAGTGAGTTTGGGGAGGACAATGAGCAGTTCTTC.

This clone showed up just a few times. The genes are TRBV7-2 and TRBJ2-7, with TRBD2 matching over 9 bases. Per the germline V gene, CDR1 is SGHTA and CDR2 is FQGNSA. This CDR3 has 12 residues. J gave up 6 bases and V 5 bases, and 2 bases lay outside the gene matches. CDR3 sequence: CASSKLAGEQYF. The CDR3 DNA reads TGTGCCAGCAGCAAACTAGCGGGCGAGCAGTACTTC.

The gene calls are TRBV2 and TRBJ1-6; D is unresolved. Germline V gives CDR1 SNHLY, CDR2 FYNNEI. Trimming stripped 4 bases from V and 0 bases from J, with 10 bases between. The CDR3 is 16 amino acids. This CDR3 is CASSVTESSYNSPLHF. For the CDR3, the DNA is TGTGCCAGCAGTGTTACGGAGAGCTCCTATAATTCACCCCTCCACTTT.

The V gene is TRBV18, the J gene TRBJ1-5, with D maybe TRBD1 (6 bases). CDR3 length: 13 amino acids. Germline V CDR1 and CDR2: KGHSH, LQKENI. V dropped 4 bases and J dropped 11 bases, with 15 bases sitting between them. CDR3 region: CASSRGGAQAQHF. CDR3 DNA sequence: TGTGCCAGCTCACGAGGGGGGGCCCAAGCCCAGCATTTT.

The chain uses TRBV10-3 and TRBJ1-1, with D possibly TRBD1 on 6 matching bases. Germline CDR1 and CDR2: ENHRY and SYGVKD. Trimming stripped 4 bases from V and 1 base from J, with 13 bases between. The CDR3 is 15 amino acids. CDR3 in DNA: TGTGCCATCAGTGGTGGGACATTGACGAACACTGAAGCTTTCTTT. Residues: CAISGGTLTNTEAFF.

The J gene is TRBJ2-7, the V gene TRBV9, with D maybe TRBD2 (6 bases). The CDR3 totals 14 residues. V shed 0 bases and J shed 6 bases, with 13 bases lying between them. CDR1 SGDLS and CDR2 YYNGEE come from the germline V gene. The CDR3 nucleotides read TGTGCCAGCAGCGTAGATGGTAGCGGTAGCGAGCAGTACTTC. It specifies CASSVDGSGSEQYF.

This clone was recorded once. The chain is built from TRBV11-3 and TRBJ2-4, with unresolved D. V gave up 0 bases and J gave up 0 bases, with 3 bases separating them. Germline values: CDR1 SGHNT, CDR2 YENEEA. CDR3 length equals 14 residues. The CDR3 DNA reads as TGTGCCAGCAGCTTAGACGGAGCCAAAAACATTCAGTACTTC. Its translation: CASSLDGAKNIQYF.

This sequence joins TRBV30 and TRBJ1-3; TRBD1 might be the D (5 bases). Trimming removed 4 bases at V and 2 bases at J, with 12 bases between. This CDR3 is built from 14 residues. The germline CDR1 and CDR2 sequences are GTSNPN and SVGIG (reference sequence). CDR3 residues: CAWTLGGTGNTIYF. CDR3 in DNA: TGTGCCTGGACCTTGGGGGGGACTGGAAACACCATATATTTT.

The V gene is TRBV7-2, the J gene TRBJ2-3, with 9 bases identical to TRBD2. Germline CDR1 is SGHTA and CDR2 is FQGNSA. J lost 4 bases, V lost 0 bases, and 2 bases had no gene match. The CDR3 extends over 15 amino acids. CDR3 protein: CASSLATSGPDTQYF. In DNA form, the CDR3 reads TGTGCCAGCAGCTTAGCCACTAGCGGGCCAGATACGCAGTATTTT. The whole variable domain, remainder taken from reference TRBV7-2 and TRBJ2-3, is GAGVSQSPSNKVTEKGKDVELRCDPISGHTALYWYRQSLGQGLEFLIYFQGNSAPDKSGLPSDRFSAERTGGSVSTLTIQRTQQEDSAVYLCASSLATSGPDTQYFGPGTRLTVL.

The V gene is TRBV30, the J gene TRBJ1-5; a weak D match, TRBD1 (5 bases). The CDR3 consists of 17 residues. Germline lookup yields CDR1 GTSNPN and CDR2 SVGIG (reference sequence). The V end was cut by 3 bases, the J end by 3 bases, with 21 bases between. The CDR3 loop reads CAWRDKRQGLLNQPQHF. CDR3 nucleotides: TGTGCCTGGAGAGACAAACGTCAGGGTCTACTCAATCAGCCCCAGCATTTT.

This sequence joins TRBV7-8 and TRBJ2-3; 7 bases match TRBD1. With V trimmed by 5 bases and J by 7 bases, 9 bases remained unmatched. Germline V gene data show CDR1 as SGHVS and CDR2 as FQNEAQ. This CDR3 contains 14 residues. CDR3 nucleotide sequence: TGTGCCAGCAGCATAGAGACAGGGATAAATACGCAGTATTTT. The encoded protein is CASSIETGINTQYF. Full variable domain (outside the CDR3, taken from reference TRBV7-8 and TRBJ2-3): GAGVSQSPRYKVAKRGQDVALRCDPISGHVSLFWYQQALGQGPEFLTYFQNEAQLDKSGLPSDRFFAERPEGSVSTLKIQRTQQEDSAVYLCASSIETGINTQYFGPGTRLTVL.

The chain has TRBV29-1 and TRBJ1-4, with D possibly being TRBD1 (5 bases). Trimming took off 7 bases at V and 8 bases at J, with 17 bases between the two ends. The germline gives CDR1 SQVTM, CDR2 ANQGSEA. This CDR3 comprises 13 residues. In DNA form, the CDR3 reads TGCAGCGCCCTGACTCTGGGGGGAGAAAAACTGTTTTTT. Amino acids: CSALTLGGEKLFF. The full variable domain, completed using reference TRBV29-1 and TRBJ1-4, is SAVISQKPSRDICQRGTSLTIQCQVDSQVTMMFWYRQQPGQSLTLIATANQGSEATYESGFVIDKFPISRPNLTFSTLTVSNMSPEDSSIYLCSALTLGGEKLFFGSGTQLSVL.

This clone was counted between two and nine times. This rearrangement joins TRBV30 to TRBJ1-5; D is undetermined. The germline V gene has CDR1 GTSNPN and CDR2 SVGIG (reference sequence). V was trimmed by 1 base and J by 6 bases, leaving 10 bases between them. This CDR3 has 13 amino acids. The CDR3 spells CAWSAESGQPQHF. The CDR3 DNA reads as TGTGCCTGGAGTGCCGAGAGCGGTCAGCCCCAGCATTTT.

This clone was recorded a few times. The germline gene is not matched at one end of the junction; a read error may be the cause. The V call is TRBV5-1, the J call TRBJ1-2; D is possibly TRBD1 (6 bases). The CDR3 spans 15 residues. In germline, CDR1 is SGHRS, CDR2 YFSETQ. CDR3 amino acids: CASSLEQGSNDGYTF. For the CDR3, the DNA is TGCGCCAGCAGCTTGGAACAGGGCAGTAACGATGGCTACACCTTC.

The CDR3 is CASMPSGGSYNEQFF. The CDR3 DNA sequence: TGCGCCAGCATGCCTAGCGGGGGGTCCTACAATGAGCAGTTCTTC. The V and J genes are TRBV5-1 and TRBJ2-1; 11 positions agree with TRBD2. Germline assignment: CDR1 SGHRS and CDR2 YFSETQ. This CDR3 has 15 amino acids. V was clipped by 6 bases and J by 1 base; unmatched bases: 3.

This clone was seen more than once but under ten times. The chain couples TRBV5-1 to TRBJ2-1, with TRBD1 as a possible D gene (6 bases). Looked up from germline, CDR1 is SGHRS and CDR2 is YFSETQ. The CDR3 contains 15 residues. V was shortened by 4 bases and J by 3 bases, with 14 bases between the two germline ends. The chain's CDR3 is CASSPGEFDYNEQFF. For the CDR3, the DNA is TGCGCCAGCAGCCCAGGGGAGTTCGACTACAATGAGCAGTTCTTC.

This clone came up a few times. This chain joins TRBV5-4 and TRBJ2-1; TRBD2 aligns across 7 bases. Germline trimming cut 0 bases from V and 5 bases from J; bases unmatched to any gene: 5. This CDR3 spans 15 amino acids. Germline V lookup: CDR1 SGHNT, CDR2 YYREEE (reference sequence). The CDR3 coding sequence is TGTGCCAGCAGCTTGGATCAGCGGGGTAACAATGAGCAGTTCTTC. Residues: CASSLDQRGNNEQFF.

The gene calls are TRBV11-2 and TRBJ2-7; 9 bases are a match to TRBD1. V was clipped by 3 bases and J by 7 bases; unmatched bases: 7. This CDR3 comprises 14 residues. Germline CDR1 SGHAT, CDR2 FQNNGV. The CDR3 spells CASSFGQGTGEQYF. CDR3 sequence (DNA): TGTGCCAGCAGCTTCGGACAGGGGACGGGGGAGCAGTACTTC.

The V call is TRBV5-6, the J call TRBJ1-2; D possibly corresponds to TRBD1 (6 bases). Germline V gene lookup returns CDR1 SGHDT and CDR2 YYEEEE. Trimming took off 2 bases at V and 3 bases at J, with 14 bases between the two ends. CDR3 length: 15 amino acids. As DNA, the CDR3 is TGTGCCAGCAGCTTTAACCAGGGGTGGGACTATGGCTACACCTTC. It encodes CASSFNQGWDYGYTF.